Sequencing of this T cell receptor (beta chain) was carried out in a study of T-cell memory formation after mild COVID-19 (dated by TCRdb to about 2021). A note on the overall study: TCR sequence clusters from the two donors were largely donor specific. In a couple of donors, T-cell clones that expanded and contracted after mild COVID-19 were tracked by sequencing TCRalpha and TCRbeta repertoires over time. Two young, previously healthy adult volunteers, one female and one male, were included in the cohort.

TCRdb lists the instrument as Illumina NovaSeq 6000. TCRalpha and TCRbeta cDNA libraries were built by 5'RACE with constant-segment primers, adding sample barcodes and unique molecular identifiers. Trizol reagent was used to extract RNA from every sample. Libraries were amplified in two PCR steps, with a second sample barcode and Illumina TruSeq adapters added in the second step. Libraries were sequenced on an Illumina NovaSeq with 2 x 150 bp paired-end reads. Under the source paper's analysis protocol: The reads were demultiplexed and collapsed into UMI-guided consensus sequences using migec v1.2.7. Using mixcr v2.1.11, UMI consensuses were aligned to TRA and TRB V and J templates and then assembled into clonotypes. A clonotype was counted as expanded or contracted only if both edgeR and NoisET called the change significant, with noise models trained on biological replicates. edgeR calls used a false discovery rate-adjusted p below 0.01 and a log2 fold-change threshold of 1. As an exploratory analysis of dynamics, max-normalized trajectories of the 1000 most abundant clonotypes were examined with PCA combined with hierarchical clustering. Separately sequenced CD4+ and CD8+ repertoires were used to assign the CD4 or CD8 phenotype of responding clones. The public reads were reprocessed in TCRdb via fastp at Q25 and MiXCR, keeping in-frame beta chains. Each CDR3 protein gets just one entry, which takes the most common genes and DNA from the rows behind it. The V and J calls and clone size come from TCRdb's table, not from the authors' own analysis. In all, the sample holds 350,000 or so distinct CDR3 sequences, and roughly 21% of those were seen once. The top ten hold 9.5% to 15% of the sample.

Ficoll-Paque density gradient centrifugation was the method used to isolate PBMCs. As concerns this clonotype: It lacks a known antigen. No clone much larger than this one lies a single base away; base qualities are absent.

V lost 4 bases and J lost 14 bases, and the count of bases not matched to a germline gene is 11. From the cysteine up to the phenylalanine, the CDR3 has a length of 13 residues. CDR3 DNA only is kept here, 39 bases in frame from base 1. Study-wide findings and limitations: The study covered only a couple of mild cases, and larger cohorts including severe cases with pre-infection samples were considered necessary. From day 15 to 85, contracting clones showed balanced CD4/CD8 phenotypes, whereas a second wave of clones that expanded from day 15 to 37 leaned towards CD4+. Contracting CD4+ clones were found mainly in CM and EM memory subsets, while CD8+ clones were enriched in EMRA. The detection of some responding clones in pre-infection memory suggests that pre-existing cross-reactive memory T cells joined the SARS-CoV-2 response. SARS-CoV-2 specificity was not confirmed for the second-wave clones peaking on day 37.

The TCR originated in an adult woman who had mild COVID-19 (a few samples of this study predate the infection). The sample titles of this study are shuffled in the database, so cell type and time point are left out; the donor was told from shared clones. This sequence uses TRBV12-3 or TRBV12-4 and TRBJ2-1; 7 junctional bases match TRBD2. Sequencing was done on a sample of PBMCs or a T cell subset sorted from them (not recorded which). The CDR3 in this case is CASSSRDYGAKFF. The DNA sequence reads TGTGCCAGCAGTTCCCGGGACTACGGAGCGAAGTTCTTC.